This TCR beta chain was documented in a study of cytomegalovirus exposure and HLA in healthy donors. Turning to the study itself: Among the 300 to 500 genotyped donors, 70% to 85% were placed in the Caucasian-associated ancestry cluster.

CDR1 is MGHDK, CDR2 SYGVNS, per germline. The germline V and J ends were trimmed by 6 bases and 9 bases, with 21 bases remaining between them. The CDR3 consists of 16 residues. PCR amplification relied on 60 Vbeta primers (plus 13 Jbeta primers). Clones were read by immunoSEQ multiplex PCR, and TCRdb kept only the in-frame ones, dropping some. The table lists 150,000 to 200,000 clones, 65% to 80% of them singletons. Findings and limits, study-wide: What a later analysis reportedly showed was that an Asian-associated ancestry cluster had fewer N-insertions than the approximately 670-donor mean.

In regard to this clone: Antigen: not known.

The chain combines TRBV25-1 with TRBJ1-6, with D possibly TRBD1 on 6 matching bases. The TCR originated in a woman aged 40 to 50 in good health and CMV-seropositive. Sequencing was carried out using PBMCs. The CDR3 DNA follows: TGTGCCAGCAGCGAGGAGACTGGCCAGGGGATTTCACCCCTCCACTTT. Its protein is CASSEETGQGISPLHF.